This T cell receptor beta chain is from a study of blood T cell repertoires in COVID-19. Study overall: There were acute and convalescent COVID-19 samples, and they came from the United States, Italy and Spain. PBMCs, B-cell-depleted T cells, or T cells were the source of the cDNA or gDNA that made up the material.

This CDR3 is built from 13 residues. The V end was cut by 5 bases, the J end by 3 bases, with 10 bases between. Original analysis: By means of reference gene primer amplification, nucleated cell counts were estimated. The table came from immunoSEQ multiplex PCR; TCRdb's copy has only in-frame clones and leaves some out. D and trimming come from the DNA, and the V and J calls and clone size come from that table. The sample includes some 220,000 clones, 80% to 90% of them seen just once. This clone occurred many times. The chain is built from TRBV12-3 or TRBV12-4 and TRBJ1-2, with TRBD1 as a possible D gene (5 bases). Sequenced input: peripheral blood. The receptor was derived from a man aged 50 or older with acute or convalescent COVID-19. The CDR3 is CASSQGLYYGYTF. CDR3 coding DNA: TGTGCCAGCAGTCAGGGCCTCTACTATGGCTACACCTTC.